Each of the 8 T cell receptor beta chains below was sequenced from the same sample in a study of T cells in Graves' hyperthyroidism and ophthalmopathy (dated by TCRdb to between 2018 and 2020). Library method: multiplex PCR. Sequenced on an Illumina HiSeq 2000. The TCR beta CDR3 regions were amplified from the RNA transcripts. For the first round of RT-PCR on the TCR CDR3, the HTBI primer set was used together with the Qiagen OneStep RT-PCR kit. TCRdb reprocessing: public reads trimmed at Q25 with fastp, clones called with MiXCR, in-frame beta chains kept. Entries are consolidated by CDR3 protein sequence, retaining the most common genes and DNA. A total of a few hundred thousand distinct CDR3 sequences appear in this sample, 14% to 15% of them only once. 30% to 35% of the sample comes from the top ten. The sequencing sample was made of blood. Receptors originate from a woman in her 30s with Graves' hyperthyroidism.

This clonotype was detected many times. V is TRBV28 and J is TRBJ2-1; the match to TRBD1 covers 8 bases. CDR3 length equals 15 residues. Germline-derived CDR1 and CDR2 are MDHEN and SYDVKM. Trimming cost V 1 base and J 4 bases; bases outside gene matches: 3. The CDR3 DNA sequence: TGTGCCAGCAGTTTATTGGGACAGGATTACAATGAGCAGTTCTTC. This translates into CASSLLGQDYNEQFF.

The chain is built from TRBV19 and TRBJ2-3; 8 bases agree with TRBD1. The CDR3 is made up of 14 amino acids. V was clipped by 6 bases and J by 0 bases; unmatched bases: 2. In germline, CDR1 is LNHDA, CDR2 SQIVND (reference sequence). The CDR3 region has the DNA TGTGCCAGTAGGAGACAGGGGAGCACAGATACGCAGTATTTT. It is translated as CASRRQGSTDTQYF.

This clonotype was seen many times. The chain employs TRBV6-2 or TRBV6-3 and TRBJ2-1; D not certain. From germline, CDR1 is MNHEY and CDR2 SVGEGT. V lost 5 bases and J 10 bases, leaving 15 bases between the germline ends. CDR3 size: 13 residues. The CDR3 protein is CASSHEGSWEQFF. DNA for the CDR3: TGTGCCAGCAGTCATGAAGGATCCTGGGAGCAGTTCTTC.

The chain couples TRBV9 to TRBJ2-7, with a possible D match to TRBD2 (6 bases). There are 15 residues in the CDR3. V gave up 3 bases and J gave up 3 bases, with 16 bases separating them. Per germline, CDR1 SGDLS and CDR2 YYNGEE. For the CDR3, the DNA is TGTGCCAGCAGCGCACACATAGCGGACTACTACGAGCAGTACTTC. It codes for CASSAHIADYYEQYF.

This clonotype was counted a few times. CDR3 loop: CASSGQVSGANVLTF. CDR3 sequence (DNA): TGCGCCAGCAGCGGACAGGTCTCTGGGGCCAACGTCCTGACTTTC. The rearrangement uses TRBV5-1 and TRBJ2-6, with 7 bases identical to TRBD1. The CDR3 loop spans 15 amino acids. V lost 4 bases, J lost 0 bases, and 1 base stayed unmatched. CDR1 and CDR2 from the germline V gene are SGHRS and YFSETQ. Looking up the rest from reference TRBV5-1 and TRBJ2-6 gives the full variable domain: KAGVTQTPRYLIKTRGQQVTLSCSPISGHRSVSWYQQTPGQGLQFLFEYFSETQRNKGNFPGRFSGRQFSNSRSEMNVSTLELGDSALYLCASSGQVSGANVLTFGAGSRLTVL.

The chain links TRBV28 to TRBJ1-4; unclear D gene. Trimming left V 1 base short and J 5 bases short, with 14 bases between. Per the germline V gene, CDR1 is MDHEN and CDR2 is SYDVKM. There are 16 residues in the CDR3. This CDR3 reads CASSLSLGGGNEKLFF. In DNA, the CDR3 is TGTGCCAGCAGTTTATCTCTCGGTGGCGGGAATGAAAAACTGTTTTTT.

This clonotype was counted only a few times. This rearrangement joins TRBV9 to TRBJ2-2; 10 positions agree with TRBD2. The CDR3 has 17 residues. Germline loops: CDR1 SGDLS, CDR2 YYNGEE. V shed 0 bases, J shed 4 bases, and the junction held 6 bases outside the gene matches. The CDR3 spells CASSVGGGLAVTGELFF. CDR3 DNA sequence: TGTGCCAGCAGCGTAGGGGGTGGACTAGCGGTCACCGGGGAGCTGTTTTTT.

The sample holds a few counts of this clonotype. This may be a read error, as it is one base from a much larger clone. V is TRBV5-5 and J is TRBJ1-1; no clear D. CDR1 and CDR2 (germline): SGHKS, YYEKEE (reference sequence). The CDR3 totals 13 residues. Trimming took 7 bases from V and 1 from J, leaving 11 bases between them. The CDR3 DNA sequence: TGTGCCAGCCGATGGGGATCGAACACTGAAGCTTTCTTT. Translated, it gives CASRWGSNTEAFF.